A selection of T cell receptor beta chains follows, all from one sample in a study of cytomegalovirus exposure and HLA in healthy donors. TCRdb's table, derived via immunoSEQ multiplex PCR, lists solely in-frame clones and lacks some. The data show 100,000 to 150,000 clones, more than 65% seen once. Sequencing was done on a sample of PBMCs. The source of these receptors is a young man in good health and CMV-seropositive. Both conserved end residues are part of each CDR3. Each record gives: D gene, clone size, V gene, CDR3 protein. The D gene is left open where the match is weak. Some rows have no size entry. The others give once, few or many, or a class for an expanded clone.

.,.,TRBV2,CASSPHRSGTGELFF
TRBD1,.,TRBV29-1,CSVEVARTGSTGELFF
TRBD1,.,TRBV2,CASLRDREFGVGGYTF
.,.,TRBV7-9,CASSPAVLGSQLFF
.,once,TRBV6-1,CATSGTIGF
TRBD2,.,TRBV10-3,CAISRTSEPGEQYF
TRBD1,.,TRBV27,CASSKRDRGQKEQYF
TRBD1,.,TRBV5-1,CASSRSGQGSGNTIYF
.,.,TRBV6-1,CASSDRYQREETQYF
TRBD2,.,TRBV19,CASSIAAGDPYNEQFF
.,.,TRBV7-9,CASQAGGDNSPLHF
.,.,TRBV6-5,CASRDSLEDTQYF
TRBD1,few,TRBV4-3,CASSQAQGGSHYGYTF
.,.,TRBV5-1,CASSDQASGAFF
TRBD1,.,TRBV5-1,CASSFSGGVTEAFF
.,.,TRBV2,CASSATGYQPQHF
TRBD2,.,TRBV5-4,CASSLDPTGGLLETQYF
.,.,TRBV27,CASSLLGATQYF
TRBD2,.,TRBV4-2,CASSPGAGGLRDEQFF
.,.,TRBV19,CASSIRGQSPYEQYF
.,.,TRBV5-1,CASSFGAAYEQYF
.,.,TRBV5-4,CASSLSVTEAFF
.,.,TRBV5-1,CASSVGRTGNTIYF
TRBD2,.,TRBV27,CASSPTLILAGYNNEQFF
.,once,TRBV15,CATSRLGHPQETQYF
.,.,TRBV12-5,CASGLDRTLIYGYTF
.,.,TRBV5-6,CASSLVDSLRLTEQYF
.,.,TRBV7-9,CASSPRLDYEQYF
.,.,TRBV11-2,CASSLRGLGYGYTF
TRBD1,.,TRBV18,CASSPNRDRSYEQYF
.,.,TRBV7-9,CASRSADYEQYF
.,.,TRBV19,CASSRRRQDAEAFF
.,.,TRBV5-4,CASSLAFLRSRQFF
.,.,TRBV19,CASMPGRTGNTIYF
TRBD1,.,TRBV30,CAWRGTGLNTEAFF
.,.,TRBV7-8,CASSLGVWRGSSWYEQYF
.,.,TRBV11-2,CASSSAGWSEAFF
TRBD1,.,TRBV14,CASSQLGQGYEQYF
.,.,TRBV2,CASSYGGGSNQPQHF
TRBD2,.,TRBV15,CATSKLLAGVSDTQYF
TRBD1,.,TRBV29-1,CSVVTGGYGYTF
.,once,TRBV11-2,CASSSSWGPGNTIYF
.,.,TRBV4-2,CASSQRSSGANVLTF
TRBD1,once,TRBV5-1,CASSTDRSSETQYF
TRBD1,.,TRBV27,CASSPFGGQVTDTQYF